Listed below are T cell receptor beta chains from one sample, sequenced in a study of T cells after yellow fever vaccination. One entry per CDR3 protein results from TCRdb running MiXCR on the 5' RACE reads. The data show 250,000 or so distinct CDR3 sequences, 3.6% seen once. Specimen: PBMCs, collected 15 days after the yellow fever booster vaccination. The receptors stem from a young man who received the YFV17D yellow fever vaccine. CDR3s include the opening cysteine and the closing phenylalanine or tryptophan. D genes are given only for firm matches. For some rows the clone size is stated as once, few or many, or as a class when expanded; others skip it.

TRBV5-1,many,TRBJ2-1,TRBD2,CASRDLAGTYNEQFF,TGCGCCAGCAGAGACCTAGCGGGGACCTACAATGAGCAGTTCTTC
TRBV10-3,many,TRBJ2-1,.,CAISDPGTSSYNEQFF,TGTGCCATCAGTGATCCTGGCACTAGCAGCTACAATGAGCAGTTCTTC
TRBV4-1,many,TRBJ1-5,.,CASSQEGAGSQHF,TGCGCCAGCAGCCAAGAAGGGGCAGGGAGCCAGCATTTT
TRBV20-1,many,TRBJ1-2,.,CSASSGLNYGYTF,TGCAGTGCTAGCTCAGGGCTAAACTATGGCTACACCTTC
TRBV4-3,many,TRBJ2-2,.,CASSQRGMNTGELFF,TGCGCCAGCAGCCAGCGGGGAATGAATACCGGGGAGCTGTTTTTT
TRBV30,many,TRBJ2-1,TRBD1,CAWSPPGQGRYNEQFF,TGTGCCTGGAGTCCCCCCGGACAGGGGAGATACAATGAGCAGTTCTTC
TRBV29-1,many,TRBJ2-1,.,CSVDRSQTYNEQFF,TGCAGCGTTGACAGATCACAGACCTACAATGAGCAGTTCTTC
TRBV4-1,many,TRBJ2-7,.,CASSLRGESSYEQYF,TGCGCCAGCAGCCTCAGGGGGGAAAGCTCCTACGAGCAGTACTTC
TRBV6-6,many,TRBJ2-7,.,CASTSQEKTYEQYF,TGTGCCAGCACCTCCCAGGAGAAAACCTACGAGCAGTACTTC
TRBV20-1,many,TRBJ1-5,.,CSASQGRNQPQHF,TGCAGTGCAAGCCAGGGTCGCAATCAGCCCCAGCATTTT
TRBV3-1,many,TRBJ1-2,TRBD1,CASSHLSGGLLGYTF,TGTGCCAGCAGCCACCTTTCAGGGGGGCTCCTCGGCTACACCTTC
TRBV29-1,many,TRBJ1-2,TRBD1,CSVTGPNYGYTF,TGCAGCGTGACAGGGCCTAACTATGGCTACACCTTC
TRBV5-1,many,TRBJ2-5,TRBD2,CASSFRLAVRETQYF,TGCGCCAGCAGCTTTAGGCTAGCGGTGCGAGAGACCCAGTACTTC
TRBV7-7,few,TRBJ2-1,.,CASSLARDDEQFF,TGTGCTAGCAGCTTAGCGCGGGATGATGAGCAGTTCTTC
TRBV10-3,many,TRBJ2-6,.,CAISEGGTGANVLTF,TGTGCCATCAGTGAGGGGGGAACAGGGGCCAACGTCCTGACTTTC
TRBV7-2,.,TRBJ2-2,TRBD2,CASSWKLAGPQGTGELFF,TGTGCCAGCAGCTGGAAACTAGCGGGGCCCCAAGGCACCGGGGAGCTGTTTTTT
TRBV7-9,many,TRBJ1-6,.,CASSLGGLYSPLHF,TGTGCCAGCAGCCTTGGCGGTCTATATTCACCCCTCCACTTT
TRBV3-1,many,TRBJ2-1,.,CASSPLTGLENNEQFF,TGTGCCAGCAGCCCCTTAACGGGCCTTGAAAACAATGAGCAGTTCTTC